The 29 T cell receptor beta chains presented below share a single source sample, sequenced in a study of somatic mutations in cytotoxic T cells in rheumatoid arthritis. Profiled with immunoSEQ multiplex PCR; TCRdb holds only in-frame clones, not every one. The sample holds 13,000 or so clones, around 68% seen once. Input material: CD8+ T cells sorted from blood. All receptors derive from an adult with rheumatoid arthritis.

The rearrangement joins TRBV19 to TRBJ2-7; D is tentatively TRBD1 or TRBD2 (5 bases each). Germline-derived CDR1 and CDR2 are LNHDA and SQIVND (reference sequence). Trimming shortened V by 8 bases and J by 5 bases, and 16 bases separated the two germline ends. This CDR3 has 13 amino acids. CDR3 protein: CASAPGAVNEQYF. For the CDR3, the DNA is TGTGCCAGTGCTCCCGGGGCCGTCAACGAGCAGTACTTC.

This clone was counted a single time. The chain uses TRBV5-4 and TRBJ1-1, with D maybe TRBD1 (5 bases). V was pared by 5 bases and J by 1 base, with 15 bases between. The CDR3 runs 15 residues. Per the germline V gene, CDR1 is SGHNT and CDR2 is YYREEE (reference sequence). The CDR3 DNA reads TGTGCCAGCAGACCCGGGACTCCGGGGAACACTGAAGCTTTCTTT. It is translated as CASRPGTPGNTEAFF. Complete variable domain (other parts from reference TRBV5-4 and TRBJ1-1): ETGVTQSPTHLIKTRGQQVTLRCSSQSGHNTVSWYQQALGQGPQFIFQYYREEENGRGNFPPRFSGLQFPNYSSELNVNALELDDSALYLCASRPGTPGNTEAFFGQGTRLTVV.

J is TRBJ2-1 and V is TRBV7-9; TRBD1 aligns across 7 bases. This CDR3 comprises 13 residues. V gave up 3 bases and J gave up 4 bases; unmatched junction bases: 0. Per the germline V gene, CDR1 is SEHNR and CDR2 is FQNEAQ (reference sequence). The DNA of the CDR3 is TGTGCCAGCAGCTTGACAGGGTACAATGAGCAGTTCTTC. This translates into CASSLTGYNEQFF.

The chain employs TRBV7-6 and TRBJ2-3; 8 nucleotides match TRBD1. Germline loops: CDR1 SGHVS, CDR2 FNYEAQ. This CDR3 comprises 14 residues. V lost 5 bases to trimming and J lost 6 bases; unmatched junction nucleotides: 7. The CDR3 DNA is TGTGCCAGCAGCCCTGGACAGGGTGAGGATACGCAGTATTTT. Translation gives CASSPGQGEDTQYF.

The chain has TRBV5-4 and TRBJ2-7; TRBD1 matches 10 bases. The germline V gene encodes CDR1 SGHNT and CDR2 YYREEE (reference sequence). The ends lost 4 bases at V and 4 bases at J; junction bases unmatched: 8. The CDR3 runs to 15 residues. This chain's CDR3 is CASSGGDRGLYEQYF. CDR3 DNA sequence: TGTGCCAGCAGCGGGGGGGACAGGGGTCTTTACGAGCAGTACTTC.

This clone has a single count. This chain uses TRBV2 with TRBJ2-1, with no clear D. The CDR3 is 11 residues long. Germline CDR1 SNHLY, CDR2 FYNNEI. Trimming left V 10 bases short and J 5 bases short, with 9 bases between. The DNA of the CDR3 is TGTGCCACACAAATCCACAATGAGCAGTTCTTC. Amino acid sequence: CATQIHNEQFF. The variable domain in full, with the rest retrieved from reference TRBV2 and TRBJ2-1, is EPEVTQTPSHQVTQMGQEVILRCVPISNHLYFYWYRQILGQKVEFLVSFYNNEISEKSEIFDDQFSVERPDGSNFTLKIRSTKLEDSAMYFCATQIHNEQFFGPGTRLTVL.

The CDR3 reads CASSIRSGGVEQYF. The CDR3 DNA reads TGTGCCAGTAGTATCCGCAGCGGAGGGGTAGAGCAGTACTTC. This chain uses TRBV19 with TRBJ2-7; TRBD2 might be the D (6 bases). The germline gives CDR1 LNHDA, CDR2 SQIVND (reference sequence). The CDR3 is 14 residues long. Trimming removed 3 bases from V and 7 bases from J, with 16 bases in between.

The chain couples TRBV25-1 to TRBJ2-7; the D is unclear. The V end was cut by 3 bases, the J end by 0 bases, with 0 bases between. CDR1 and CDR2 from the germline V gene are MGHDK and SYGVNS. CDR3 length: 11 amino acids. The CDR3 DNA is TGTGCCAGCAGTGACTCCTACGAGCAGTACTTC. It is translated as CASSDSYEQYF.

The CDR3 here is CASSQEPGQGGQPQHF. CDR3 nucleotides: TGCGCCAGCAGCCAAGAGCCGGGACAGGGGGGACAGCCCCAGCATTTT. V usage is TRBV4-1 and J usage is TRBJ1-5, with 11 positions matching TRBD1. Trimming removed 0 bases from V and 7 bases from J; junction bases left unmatched: 5. The CDR3 length is 16 residues. Germline V gene sequence: CDR1 MGHRA, CDR2 YSYEKL.

This clone showed up just once. V usage is TRBV7-9 and J usage is TRBJ1-1; TRBD1 agrees at 11 bases. Per germline, CDR1 SEHNR and CDR2 FQNEAQ (reference sequence). The CDR3 is 16 residues long. The V gene end was trimmed by 2 bases and the J gene end by 4 bases; junction bases not matched to a gene: 6. The CDR3 spells CASSLRTGGASTEAFF. In nucleotides, the CDR3 is TGTGCCAGCAGCTTACGGACAGGGGGCGCTTCCACTGAAGCTTTCTTT.

This clone was found once. This chain joins TRBV4-1 and TRBJ2-7, with a possible D match to TRBD2 (5 bases). This CDR3 contains 14 residues. V lost 0 bases, J lost 7 bases, and 13 bases lay in between. Germline CDR1 reads MGHRA; CDR2 reads YSYEKL. The CDR3: CASSQEGGPFEQYF. Written as DNA, the CDR3 is TGCGCCAGCAGCCAAGAGGGCGGGCCTTTTGAGCAGTACTTC.

CDR3 loop: CASSLTSGESEQYF. The DNA for the CDR3 is TGTGCCAGCAGTTTAACTAGCGGGGAAAGCGAGCAGTACTTC. The chain uses TRBV27 and TRBJ2-7; TRBD2 aligns across 10 bases. CDR1 is MNHEY, CDR2 SMNVEV, per germline (reference sequence). This CDR3 is built from 14 residues. The junction had 4 bases not matched to a gene; V was cut back by 2 bases and J by 6 bases.

There are a few counts of this clone. The chain couples TRBV6-1 to TRBJ2-5; TRBD2 aligns across 14 bases. Trimming at V came to 4 bases and at J to 4 bases, leaving 2 bases not matched to a gene. CDR3 length: 15 residues. Germline CDR1 and CDR2: MNHNS and SASEGT. CDR3 in amino acids: CASSGLAGGPETQYF. The CDR3 DNA sequence: TGTGCCAGCAGTGGACTAGCGGGGGGGCCAGAGACCCAGTACTTC.

This clone is a singleton in its sample. The rearrangement links TRBV27 to TRBJ1-2; D is perhaps TRBD1 (5 bases). With 0 bases removed from V and 4 bases from J, the gap between germline ends came to 12 bases. CDR1 and CDR2 (germline): MNHEY, SMNVEV (reference sequence). The CDR3 consists of 15 residues. The CDR3, as DNA: TGTGCCAGCAGTTTATCCGGGGGGTCGGGCTATGGCTACACCTTC. Amino acids: CASSLSGGSGYGYTF.

The chain links TRBV19 to TRBJ2-3; D gene ambiguous. Germline lookup yields CDR1 LNHDA and CDR2 SQIVND (reference sequence). The CDR3 has 12 residues. Trimming shortened V by 8 bases and J by 6 bases, and 12 bases separated the two germline ends. The CDR3 DNA reads as TGTGCCAGTGCTGCACCCCGGGATACGCAGTATTTT. It yields the protein CASAAPRDTQYF. The variable domain in full, completed from reference TRBV19 and TRBJ2-3, reads DGGITQSPKYLFRKEGQNVTLSCEQNLNHDAMYWYRQDPGQGLRLIYYSQIVNDFQKGDIAEGYSVSREKKESFPLTVTSAQKNPTAFYLCASAAPRDTQYFGPGTRLTVL.

The V call is TRBV5-6, the J call TRBJ2-5, with TRBD1 matching 8 bases. Germline trimming cut 4 bases from V and 7 bases from J; bases unmatched to any gene: 9. Germline CDR1 SGHDT, CDR2 YYEEEE. This CDR3 comprises 14 residues. The CDR3 protein is CASSPKQGVGTQYF. The CDR3 region has the DNA TGTGCCAGCAGCCCGAAACAGGGGGTTGGGACCCAGTACTTC.

The V and J genes are TRBV11-2 and TRBJ2-5; D remains ambiguous. The CDR3 consists of 12 residues. The germline V and J ends were trimmed by 2 bases and 4 bases, with 5 bases remaining between them. From germline, CDR1 is SGHAT and CDR2 FQNNGV. CDR3 sequence (DNA): TGTGCCAGCAGCTTATCTCCAGAGACCCAGTACTTC. Residues: CASSLSPETQYF.

V usage is TRBV5-6 and J usage is TRBJ1-5, with a tentative D call TRBD1 (6 bases). This CDR3 is 12 amino acids long. Germline-derived CDR1 and CDR2 are SGHDT and YYEEEE. Between the trimmed V and J ends, which lost 3 bases and 7 bases, there was a span of 8 bases. DNA for the CDR3: TGTGCCAGCAGCTCCAGGGGCCAGCCCCAGCATTTT. Translating it yields CASSSRGQPQHF.

This clone has a handful of counts. This rearrangement joins TRBV7-2 to TRBJ2-1; 8 nucleotides align to TRBD2. The junction had 5 bases not matched to a gene; V was cut back by 0 bases and J by 7 bases. The length of the CDR3 is 15 residues. CDR1 is SGHTA, CDR2 FQGNSA, per germline. The CDR3 loop is CASSLAATSVNEQFF. In nucleotides, the CDR3 is TGTGCCAGCAGCTTAGCGGCGACTAGCGTAAATGAGCAGTTCTTC. Full variable domain (missing parts from reference TRBV7-2 and TRBJ2-1): GAGVSQSPSNKVTEKGKDVELRCDPISGHTALYWYRQSLGQGLEFLIYFQGNSAPDKSGLPSDRFSAERTGGSVSTLTIQRTQQEDSAVYLCASSLAATSVNEQFFGPGTRLTVL.

A remark on this clone: One end of the junction fails to match germline, which may point to a read error. V gene TRBV2 combines with J gene TRBJ2-7, with 8 positions matching TRBD2. In germline, CDR1 is SNHLY, CDR2 FYNNEI. This CDR3 has 10 residues. In nucleotides, the CDR3 is TGCGCCACCGGGGGGGACGAGCAGTACTTC. This sequence encodes CATGGDEQYF.

This clone was observed a handful of times. The chain combines TRBV5-1 with TRBJ2-3; D not resolved. The CDR3 extends over 11 amino acids. Germline CDR1 reads SGHRS; CDR2 reads YFSETQ. V lost 0 bases and J 4 bases, leaving 0 bases between the germline ends. CDR3 DNA: TGCGCCAGCAGCTTGGCAGATACGCAGTATTTT. It specifies CASSLADTQYF.

The chain combines TRBV6-1 with TRBJ2-5; 8 bases match TRBD2. CDR1 and CDR2 from the germline V gene are MNHNS and SASEGT. Germline trimming cut 2 bases from V and 2 bases from J; bases unmatched to any gene: 7. This CDR3 has 16 residues. Here the CDR3 DNA reads TGTGCCAGCAGTGAATTAGGCGGGGGGCCACAAGAGACCCAGTACTTC. Translation: CASSELGGGPQETQYF.

V is TRBV30 and J is TRBJ1-4, with TRBD1 as a possible D gene (5 bases). Germline V lookup: CDR1 GTSNPN, CDR2 SVGIG (reference sequence). V lost 1 base to trimming and J lost 2 bases, with 11 bases between them. The CDR3 runs to 15 residues. The CDR3 loop is CAWSAGTTTNEKLFF. The CDR3 nucleotides read TGTGCCTGGAGTGCCGGGACCACGACTAATGAAAAACTGTTTTTT. The variable domain in full, completed from reference TRBV30 and TRBJ1-4, reads SQTIHQWPATLVQPVGSPLSLECTVEGTSNPNLYWYRQAAGRGLQLLFYSVGIGQISSEVPQNLSASRPQDRQFILSSKKLLLSDSGFYLCAWSAGTTTNEKLFFGSGTQLSVL.

For this clone: The same CDR3 also results from other DNA sequences found in this sample. The J gene is TRBJ1-5, the V gene TRBV4-1; the D is unclear. Germline values: CDR1 MGHRA, CDR2 YSYEKL. Trimming cost V 1 base and J 7 bases, with 11 bases left between them. The CDR3 is 14 amino acids. CDR3 sequence: CASSQGGGGQPQHF. The CDR3 DNA is TGCGCCAGCAGCCAAGGAGGAGGTGGACAGCCCCAGCATTTT.

The chain couples TRBV15 to TRBJ2-3; no definite D call. The CDR3 has 13 amino acids. Germline lookup yields CDR1 LNHNV and CDR2 YYDKDF (reference sequence). The V gene lost 1 base and the J gene lost 4 bases, with 6 bases spanning the gap. CDR3 protein: CATSRGIADTQYF. CDR3 in DNA: TGTGCCACCAGCAGAGGGATTGCAGATACGCAGTATTTT.

For the CDR3, the DNA is TGTGCCAGCAGAGACAGGGGTTTCTCCACCGGGGAGCTGTTTTTT. It encodes CASRDRGFSTGELFF. This sequence joins TRBV27 and TRBJ2-2; 8 bases map to TRBD1. The ends lost 6 bases at V and 4 bases at J; junction bases unmatched: 7. Germline-derived CDR1 and CDR2 are MNHEY and SMNVEV (reference sequence). CDR3 length: 15 amino acids.

The chain recombines TRBV2 with TRBJ1-3, with a tentative D call TRBD1 (5 bases). The V end lost 3 bases, the J end lost 0 bases, and 6 bases lay between the germline ends. The CDR3 sequence is 14 residues long. Germline V gives CDR1 SNHLY, CDR2 FYNNEI. DNA of the CDR3: TGTGCCAGCAGTGATGGGGGCTCTGGAAACACCATATATTTT. Its protein product is CASSDGGSGNTIYF.

This clone is termed large. J is TRBJ1-2 and V is TRBV28; no definite D call. Trimming pared 3 bases from V and 0 bases from J, leaving 14 bases between. This CDR3 region has 16 residues. Germline V gene data show CDR1 as MDHEN and CDR2 as SYDVKM. CDR3 residues: CASSFLGGRANYGYTF. The CDR3 DNA reads as TGTGCCAGCAGTTTCCTGGGAGGGAGGGCTAACTATGGCTACACCTTC.

V and J are TRBV4-1 and TRBJ1-5; 7 bases line up with TRBD1. The V segment lost 4 bases and the J segment 0 bases; nucleotides outside the gene matches: 3. This CDR3 is 15 amino acids long. CDR1 is MGHRA, CDR2 YSYEKL, per germline. The CDR3 DNA follows: TGCGCCAGCAGCCCCTGGACAGGTAGCAATCAGCCCCAGCATTTT. This translates into CASSPWTGSNQPQHF.